The 28 T cell receptor beta chains presented below share a single source sample, sequenced in a study of tumor-infiltrating lymphocytes in localized non-small cell lung cancer. Only in-frame clones appear in the TCRdb table, and some are missing; sequencing was by immunoSEQ multiplex PCR. The data contain 3,000 to 4,500 clones, 75% to 85% of them seen just once; the ten biggest clones take up 7.5% to 9.5%. Sequencing input: uninvolved lung tissue not adjacent to the tumor. These receptors all come from a human donor with non-small cell lung cancer.

The rearrangement links TRBV2 to TRBJ2-7; 11 bases fit TRBD2. This CDR3 has 13 amino acids. The V gene's germline CDR1 is SNHLY and CDR2 FYNNEI. The ends lost 10 bases at V and 3 bases at J; junction bases unmatched: 5. CDR3 in DNA: TGTGCCACTTTTAGCGGGAGGGGCTACGAGCAGTACTTC. This translates into CATFSGRGYEQYF.

Regarding this clone: Other DNA sequences from this sample encode an identical CDR3 as well. The chain couples TRBV19 to TRBJ2-3; no clear D gene. Trimming pared 1 base from V and 6 bases from J, leaving 8 bases between. The CDR3 is 13 amino acids. Germline values: CDR1 LNHDA, CDR2 SQIVND (reference sequence). The CDR3 nucleotides are TGTGCCAGTAGTATAGGAGGCCCGGATACGCAGTATTTT. Amino acid sequence: CASSIGGPDTQYF.

In DNA, the CDR3 is TGTGCCAGCAGCCCCGGACAGGTCGGCTACACCTTC. It is translated as CASSPGQVGYTF. The chain employs TRBV6-5 and TRBJ1-2; 7 nucleotides align to TRBD1. V was pared by 6 bases and J by 8 bases, with 6 bases of the junction left unmatched. CDR1 and CDR2 (germline): MNHEY, SVGAGI. The length of the CDR3 is 12 residues.

The gene calls are TRBV6-6 and TRBJ2-2; 7 bases match TRBD2. Per the germline V gene, CDR1 is MNHNY and CDR2 is SVGAGI (reference sequence). J was trimmed by 5 bases and V by 6 bases; bases with no gene match: 9. This CDR3 has 15 amino acids. The CDR3 here is CASSASGEGTGELFF. As DNA, the CDR3 is TGTGCCAGCAGCGCTAGCGGTGAGGGAACCGGGGAGCTGTTTTTT.

The chain joins TRBV29-1 to TRBJ1-1; TRBD1 is a possible D gene (5 bases). The CDR3 has 13 residues. Trimming cost V 5 bases and J 0 bases, with 10 bases left between them. The germline gives CDR1 SQVTM, CDR2 ANQGSEA. The CDR3 protein is CSVTGHMNTEAFF. Written as DNA, the CDR3 is TGCAGCGTTACAGGCCACATGAACACTGAAGCTTTCTTT.

This clone was recorded only once. This sequence joins TRBV11-3 and TRBJ2-7; 10 positions match TRBD1. From germline, CDR1 is SGHNT and CDR2 YENEEA. Losses at the gene ends were 3 bases for V and 0 bases for J; bases not matched to a gene: 8. This CDR3 has 17 residues. DNA of the CDR3: TGTGCCAGCAGCTTGTTCGCCGGGACAGGGGTCTCCTACGAGCAGTACTTC. It is translated as CASSLFAGTGVSYEQYF. The full variable domain, in which reference TRBV11-3 and TRBJ2-7 provide the parts outside the CDR3, is EAGVVQSPRYKIIEKKQPVAFWCNPISGHNTLYWYLQNLGQGPELLIRYENEEAVDDSQLPKDRFSAERLKGVDSTLKIQPAELGDSAVYLCASSLFAGTGVSYEQYFGPGTRLTVT.

The chain is built from TRBV2 and TRBJ1-6, with D tentatively TRBD1 (6 bases). The CDR3 runs 16 residues. CDR1 is SNHLY, CDR2 FYNNEI, per germline. Trimming removed 7 bases from V and 5 bases from J, with 18 bases in between. CDR3 coding DNA: TGTGCCAGCACTAAATTAATGGACAGCCATAATTCACCCCTCCACTTT. Translated: CASTKLMDSHNSPLHF.

This clone was detected only a few times. This sequence joins TRBV10-3 and TRBJ1-6; TRBD1 agrees at 7 bases. CDR1 is ENHRY and CDR2 is SYGVKD in the germline V gene. This CDR3 is built from 15 residues. J lost 1 base, V lost 3 bases, and 0 bases had no gene match. The CDR3 here is CAISDRGSYNSPLHF. The CDR3 nucleotides are TGTGCCATCAGTGACAGGGGGTCCTATAATTCACCCCTCCACTTT.

J is TRBJ1-5 and V is TRBV9; the match to TRBD1 covers 7 bases. The V segment lost 8 bases and the J segment 4 bases; nucleotides outside the gene matches: 9. The CDR3 totals 14 residues. Germline V lookup: CDR1 SGDLS, CDR2 YYNGEE. The CDR3 nucleotides are TGTGCCAGTAGGACAGGAGTATGGAATCAGCCCCAGCATTTT. Its translation: CASRTGVWNQPQHF. The full variable domain, completed using reference TRBV9 and TRBJ1-5, is DSGVTQTPKHLITATGQRVTLRCSPRSGDLSVYWYQQSLDQGLQFLIQYYNGEERAKGNILERFSAQQFPDLHSELNLSSLELGDSALYFCASRTGVWNQPQHFGDGTRLSIL.

The chain combines TRBV6-5 with TRBJ1-4; 7 nucleotides line up with TRBD1. J gave up 7 bases and V 4 bases, and 3 bases lay outside the gene matches. This CDR3 spans 13 amino acids. Germline V gene lookup returns CDR1 MNHEY and CDR2 SVGAGI. This chain's CDR3 is CASSSGGPEKLFF. DNA of the CDR3: TGTGCCAGCAGTTCAGGGGGACCTGAAAAACTGTTTTTT.

The J gene is TRBJ2-7, the V gene TRBV28, with D perhaps matching TRBD1 (5 bases). Germline CDR1 reads MDHEN; CDR2 reads SYDVKM. CDR3 length equals 15 residues. V lost 5 bases to trimming and J lost 5 bases, with 19 bases between them. This CDR3 is CASSPLDSRLDEQYF. The CDR3 bases are TGTGCCAGCAGTCCCCTTGACAGCCGACTGGACGAGCAGTACTTC.

This clone was seen a single time. The rearrangement links TRBV21-1 to TRBJ1-2; TRBD1 is taken as the D call from the table, unchecked against the DNA. TRBV21-1 is a known pseudogene. The CDR3 runs to 14 residues. CDR3 amino acids: CASSNGTEVYGYTF. CDR3 DNA: TGTGCCAGCAGCAACGGGACAGAGGTCTATGGCTACACCTTC.

The chain has TRBV5-5 and TRBJ2-7; D gene unclear. Germline assignment: CDR1 SGHKS and CDR2 YYEKEE (reference sequence). The V end was cut by 4 bases, the J end by 1 base, with 18 bases between. The CDR3 contains 16 residues. CDR3 DNA sequence: TGTGCCAGCAGCACCCGGTTCCAAGGTGGGTCCTACGAGCAGTACTTC. It encodes CASSTRFQGGSYEQYF.

Notes on this clone: Other DNA sequences in the sample encode the same CDR3. The chain employs TRBV6-5 and TRBJ2-1; TRBD1 or TRBD2 may be the D gene (7 bases each). This CDR3 is built from 15 residues. Germline V gives CDR1 MNHEY, CDR2 SVGAGI. Trimming took off 2 bases at V and 5 bases at J, with 13 bases between the two ends. The CDR3 region has the DNA TGTGCCAGCAGTTACGGCAGGGGGGGACACAATGAGCAGTTCTTC. Encoded protein: CASSYGRGGHNEQFF.

The chain is built from TRBV7-3 and TRBJ1-6; the match to TRBD1 covers 7 bases. Germline lookup yields CDR1 SGHTA and CDR2 FQGTGA. V trimming: 1 base; J trimming: 9 bases; junction bases outside the gene matches: 6. This CDR3 comprises 15 residues. The CDR3 DNA follows: TGTGCCAGCAGCTTAAGCACAGGGGTGGGTTCACCCCTCCACTTT. It codes for CASSLSTGVGSPLHF.

This chain uses TRBV13 with TRBJ2-5, with TRBD2 matching over 12 bases. Trimming took 4 bases from V and 7 from J; bases not matched to a gene: 28. This CDR3 is 22 amino acids long. Germline assignment: CDR1 PRHDT and CDR2 FYEKMQ (reference sequence). The CDR3 reads CASSSRDHSGTSGHMPKGTQYF. The CDR3 region has the DNA TGTGCCAGCAGCTCGCGCGACCATTCCGGGACTAGCGGGCATATGCCCAAAGGGACCCAGTACTTC.

The J gene is TRBJ1-5, the V gene TRBV6-5, with a weak D call TRBD1 (6 bases). Looked up from germline, CDR1 is MNHEY and CDR2 is SVGAGI. Between the trimmed V and J ends, which lost 0 bases and 9 bases, there was a span of 12 bases. The CDR3 covers 14 residues. CDR3 loop: CASSYSAGGRPQHF. CDR3 sequence (DNA): TGTGCCAGCAGTTACTCTGCGGGGGGCCGGCCCCAGCATTTT.

The chain recombines TRBV6-6 with TRBJ1-3; no clear D gene. With 6 bases removed from V and 4 bases from J, the gap between germline ends came to 10 bases. Per germline, CDR1 MNHNY and CDR2 SVGAGI (reference sequence). CDR3 size: 13 residues. CDR3 nucleotides: TGTGCCAGCAGCCTAACGGGGGGAAACACCATATATTTT. This encodes CASSLTGGNTIYF.

The chain has TRBV6-1 and TRBJ1-5, with D perhaps matching TRBD1 (6 bases). Germline V gives CDR1 MNHNS, CDR2 SASEGT. V was pared by 0 bases and J by 5 bases, with 11 bases between. CDR3 length: 15 amino acids. CDR3: CASSEALGADQPQHF. For the CDR3, the DNA is TGTGCCAGCAGTGAAGCGTTGGGGGCGGATCAGCCCCAGCATTTT.

V usage is TRBV19 and J usage is TRBJ1-5; D gene unclear. The CDR3 sequence is 14 residues long. V lost 6 bases to trimming and J lost 5 bases, with 14 bases between them. The germline V gene encodes CDR1 LNHDA and CDR2 SQIVND (reference sequence). Written as DNA, the CDR3 is TGTGCCAGTAGGTGGAGGGAAAGCGATCAGCCCCAGCATTTT. Translating it yields CASRWRESDQPQHF.

This sequence joins TRBV7-9 and TRBJ1-5; unclear D gene. In germline, CDR1 is SEHNR, CDR2 FQNEAQ (reference sequence). V was cut by 4 bases and J by 7 bases, with 11 bases left in between. The CDR3 extends over 13 amino acids. The CDR3 DNA reads as TGTGCCAGCAGCTCCACCTTGGGACAGCCCCAGCATTTT. Its translation: CASSSTLGQPQHF. The full variable domain, completed using reference TRBV7-9 and TRBJ1-5, is DTGVSQNPRHKITKRGQNVTFRCDPISEHNRLYWYRQTLGQGPEFLTYFQNEAQLEKSRLLSDRFSAERPKGSFSTLEIQRTEQGDSAMYLCASSSTLGQPQHFGDGTRLSIL.

This clone has a handful of counts. V is TRBV2 and J is TRBJ2-3, with 9 bases aligning to TRBD2. J was trimmed by 2 bases and V by 7 bases; bases with no gene match: 13. This CDR3 spans 17 amino acids. The germline gives CDR1 SNHLY, CDR2 FYNNEI. In DNA form, the CDR3 reads TGTGCCAGCAACCAGGGGTTCGGCGGGAGGGCCACAGATACGCAGTATTTT. It codes for CASNQGFGGRATDTQYF.

This clone was observed a handful of times. The chain combines TRBV6-5 with TRBJ2-7; 7 bases line up with TRBD1. Germline CDR1 MNHEY, CDR2 SVGAGI. The length of the CDR3 is 15 residues. The J segment lost 6 bases and the V segment lost 2 bases, leaving 10 bases of the junction unmatched. The CDR3 nucleotides are TGTGCCAGCAGTTACACCGGGACAGACGCCCGCGAGCAGTACTTC. Translation: CASSYTGTDAREQYF.

This clone was observed a single time. The chain couples TRBV29-1 to TRBJ2-7, with TRBD2 matching 10 bases. Germline V gene lookup returns CDR1 SQVTM and CDR2 ANQGSEA. The CDR3 is 14 residues long. Trimming cost V 5 bases and J 4 bases; bases outside gene matches: 8. In DNA, the CDR3 is TGCAGCGTTATAGCTAGCGGGAGTGTATACGAGCAGTACTTC. Translation gives CSVIASGSVYEQYF.

The chain couples TRBV11-2 to TRBJ2-1; no firm D call. Germline V gene data show CDR1 as SGHAT and CDR2 as FQNNGV. The CDR3 is 13 amino acids. Trimming cost V 0 bases and J 9 bases, with 9 bases left between them. Here the CDR3 reads CASSLDPITEQFF. The DNA of the CDR3 is TGTGCCAGCAGCTTAGATCCGATAACTGAGCAGTTCTTC.

The chain couples TRBV2 to TRBJ2-1, with D perhaps TRBD2 (5 bases). CDR1 is SNHLY, CDR2 FYNNEI, per germline. This CDR3 spans 13 amino acids. The V and J ends lost 4 bases and 6 bases respectively, with 10 bases between them. CDR3 amino acids: CASSVEGRNEQFF. CDR3 DNA sequence: TGTGCCAGCAGTGTAGAGGGCCGCAATGAGCAGTTCTTC.

The rearrangement uses TRBV30 and TRBJ1-2; maybe TRBD1 (5 bases). CDR3 length: 13 amino acids. CDR1 is GTSNPN, CDR2 SVGIG, per germline (reference sequence). The V and J ends lost 6 bases and 2 bases respectively, with 13 bases between them. CDR3 loop: CACTPGGNYGYTF. CDR3 sequence (DNA): TGTGCCTGCACCCCGGGGGGGAACTATGGCTACACCTTC.

In this sample, this clone turned up a few times. The chain uses TRBV5-1 and TRBJ1-5; D not resolved. This CDR3 is built from 16 residues. Germline lookup yields CDR1 SGHRS and CDR2 YFSETQ. V gave up 0 bases and J gave up 1 base, with 11 bases separating them. CDR3 nucleotide sequence: TGCGCCAGCAGCTTGGAGGGTCTCGAGAGCAATCAGCCCCAGCATTTT. Translated, it gives CASSLEGLESNQPQHF.